These T cell receptor beta chains were read from a single sample in a study of blood T cell repertoires in COVID-19. Only in-frame clones appear in the TCRdb table, and some are missing; sequencing was by immunoSEQ multiplex PCR. This sample has around 200,000 clones, with more than 80% found just once. The specimen sequenced was PBMCs or T cells enriched from blood (not recorded which). The receptors originated from a woman between 40 and 50 years old with acute COVID-19. Each CDR3 is given with its conserved first and last residue. The D gene is left open where the match is weak. Size is stated for part of the rows, as once, few or many counts, or as a class when the clone is expanded.

J gene	clone size	V gene	D gene	CDR3 protein	CDR3 DNA
TRBJ1-2	once	TRBV10-2	NA	CASSPFAGTYGYTF	TGCGCCAGCAGTCCCTTCGCGGGTACTTATGGCTACACCTTC
TRBJ1-5	NA	TRBV30	TRBD1	CAWSSATGVDNQPQHF	TGTGCCTGGAGTAGCGCGACAGGGGTGGACAATCAGCCCCAGCATTTT
TRBJ1-1	NA	TRBV29-1	NA	CSVAPGGLTEAFF	TGCAGCGTGGCCCCTGGGGGCCTAACTGAAGCTTTCTTT
TRBJ2-5	NA	TRBV19	TRBD1	CASSVRGLGETQYF	TGTGCCAGTAGTGTCAGGGGGCTAGGAGAGACCCAGTACTTC
TRBJ2-1	NA	TRBV7-2	NA	CASSSTPIVFEQFF	TGTGCCAGCAGCTCAACTCCCATTGTCTTTGAGCAGTTCTTC
TRBJ1-1	NA	TRBV7-2	NA	CASSFSRGRTEAFF	TGTGCCAGCAGCTTCAGTCGAGGGAGAACTGAAGCTTTCTTT
TRBJ2-1	NA	TRBV10-2	NA	CASSINAGVPEQFF	TGCGCCAGCTCCATAAACGCAGGGGTCCCTGAGCAGTTCTTC
TRBJ1-3	NA	TRBV5-8	TRBD1	CASSFRTGGSGNTIYF	TGTGCCAGCAGCTTCCGGACAGGGGGCTCTGGAAACACCATATATTTT
TRBJ1-3	few	TRBV5-1	NA	CAGMKQDRYSLGPNTIYF	TGCGCCGGTATGAAACAGGACAGATATTCCCTCGGCCCAAACACCATATATTTT
TRBJ1-1	NA	TRBV5-6	NA	CASSRDQAFLMNTEAFF	TGTGCCAGCAGCCGCGACCAGGCGTTCCTCATGAACACTGAAGCTTTCTTT
TRBJ1-6	few	TRBV11-3	NA	CASSLDPGRAPLHF	TGTGCCAGCAGCTTAGATCCGGGTCGGGCACCCCTCCACTTT
TRBJ2-2	few	TRBV19	NA	CASSTQAKTGELFF	TGTGCCAGTAGTACACAGGCGAAGACCGGGGAGCTGTTTTTT
TRBJ1-6	NA	TRBV13	NA	CASSLSNSPLHF	TGTGCCAGCAGCCTATCTAATTCACCCCTCCACTTT
TRBJ1-6	NA	TRBV18	NA	CASSQQGSNSPLHF	TGTGCCAGCTCGCAACAGGGATCTAATTCACCCCTCCACTTT
TRBJ1-2	NA	TRBV20-1	TRBD1	CSASFGTGYGYTF	TGCAGTGCTAGTTTTGGGACAGGTTATGGCTACACCTTC
TRBJ1-5	once	TRBV6-5	NA	CASSLTGPNQPQHF	TGTGCCAGCAGCCTAACAGGGCCCAATCAGCCCCAGCATTTT
TRBJ1-1	NA	TRBV5-4	NA	CASSLGSLKTEAFF	TGTGCCAGCAGCTTAGGGAGCTTGAAAACTGAAGCTTTCTTT
TRBJ1-3	NA	TRBV9	NA	CASSAGILGNTIYF	TGTGCCAGCAGCGCCGGGATTCTTGGAAACACCATATATTTT
TRBJ2-3	NA	TRBV7-2	TRBD1	CASSLALGQGMTDTQYF	TGTGCCAGCAGCTTAGCTTTGGGACAGGGAATGACAGATACGCAGTATTTT
TRBJ1-1	NA	TRBV7-2	NA	CASSLRQEPWTEAFF	TGTGCCAGCAGCTTGAGACAGGAGCCGTGGACTGAAGCTTTCTTT
TRBJ1-4	once	TRBV25-1	NA	CASSIGGTHGEKLFF	TGTGCCAGCAGTATTGGGGGGACGCACGGTGAAAAACTGTTTTTT
TRBJ1-1	NA	TRBV3-1/TRBV3-2	TRBD1	CASSPQDRVNTEAFF	TGTGCCAGCAGCCCCCAGGACAGGGTTAACACTGAAGCTTTCTTT
TRBJ1-1	NA	TRBV18	NA	CASSPLRDTEAFF	TGTGCCAGCTCACCACTGAGGGACACTGAAGCTTTCTTT
TRBJ1-2	NA	TRBV5-6	TRBD1	CASSNTGTANYGYTF	TGTGCCAGCAGCAATACCGGGACAGCCAACTATGGCTACACCTTC
TRBJ2-1	NA	TRBV18	NA	CASSPARADEQFF	TGTGCCAGCTCACCAGCCAGGGCTGATGAGCAGTTCTTC
TRBJ1-2	NA	TRBV6-5	NA	CASSQGPDGYTF	TGTGCCAGCAGCCAGGGTCCGGACGGCTACACCTTC
TRBJ1-1	NA	TRBV6-1	NA	CASSEYSATAEAFF	TGTGCCAGCAGTGAATACTCGGCGACAGCTGAAGCTTTCTTT
TRBJ1-3	NA	TRBV5-8	NA	CASSLDASGGNTIYF	TGTGCCAGCAGCTTGGACGCCAGTGGCGGAAACACCATATATTTT
TRBJ1-1	NA	TRBV15	TRBD1	CATSRAEDRGRTEAFF	TGTGCCACCAGCAGAGCTGAGGACAGGGGGCGGACTGAAGCTTTCTTT
TRBJ1-5	NA	TRBV24-1	NA	CATSPRGRVTDYSNQPQHF	TGTGCCACCAGTCCGCGGGGTCGCGTCACTGATTATAGCAATCAGCCCCAGCATTTT
TRBJ1-2	NA	TRBV30	TRBD1	CAWRGDSGPYGYTF	TGTGCCTGGAGAGGGGACAGTGGTCCCTATGGCTACACCTTC
TRBJ1-1	NA	TRBV12-3/TRBV12-4	NA	CASSLYGDTEAFF	TGTGCCAGCAGTTTGTACGGTGACACTGAAGCTTTCTTT
TRBJ1-1	NA	TRBV6-1	NA	CASSDRGGGHTEAFF	TGTGCCAGCAGTGATAGAGGGGGGGGGCACACTGAAGCTTTCTTT
TRBJ1-1	NA	TRBV30	TRBD1	CAWQGAAEAFF	TGTGCCTGGCAGGGGGCGGCTGAAGCTTTCTTT
TRBJ1-5	few	TRBV4-2	NA	CASSQDVGTSGNQPQHF	TGTGCCAGCAGCCAAGATGTAGGGACAAGCGGCAATCAGCCCCAGCATTTT
TRBJ1-6	NA	TRBV6-2/TRBV6-3	NA	CASSYVPGRPLHF	TGTGCCAGCAGTTACGTCCCAGGGAGGCCCCTCCACTTT
TRBJ2-4	NA	TRBV5-1	TRBD1	CASSSGQGNIQYF	TGCGCCAGCAGCTCCGGACAGGGAAACATTCAGTACTTC
TRBJ1-1	NA	TRBV19	TRBD1	CASSTRSTGSGNTEAFF	TGTGCCAGTAGTACCCGATCGACAGGGTCAGGGAACACTGAAGCTTTCTTT
TRBJ1-2	NA	TRBV5-4	NA	CASSSGQNYGYTF	TGTGCCAGCAGCTCGGGACAAAACTATGGCTACACCTTC
TRBJ2-7	NA	TRBV7-9	TRBD1	CASSGRQGSSYEQYF	TGTGCCAGCAGCGGGAGACAGGGGAGCTCCTACGAGCAGTACTTC
TRBJ1-5	NA	TRBV5-8	NA	CASSLEDRENQPQHF	TGTGCCAGCAGCTTGGAGGACAGAGAAAATCAGCCCCAGCATTTT
TRBJ2-1	NA	TRBV4-3	TRBD2	CASSQDALAGAYNEQFF	TGCGCCAGCAGCCAAGACGCTTTGGCGGGGGCCTACAATGAGCAGTTCTTC
TRBJ2-1	NA	TRBV7-8	NA	CASSLGVGGGAPRNEQFF	TGTGCCAGCAGCTTAGGGGTCGGTGGCGGGGCCCCCCGGAATGAGCAGTTCTTC
TRBJ2-1	once	TRBV7-6	TRBD2	CASSFAGGVEQFF	TGTGCCAGCAGCTTCGCGGGGGGGGTTGAGCAGTTCTTC
TRBJ1-4	NA	TRBV3-1/TRBV3-2	TRBD1	CASSQPGQGREKLFF	TGTGCCAGCAGCCAACCGGGACAGGGGCGAGAAAAACTGTTTTTT
TRBJ1-1	NA	TRBV5-1	TRBD1	CASSFSGTVGGDTEAFF	TGCGCCAGCAGCTTCTCCGGGACAGTCGGTGGGGACACTGAAGCTTTCTTT
TRBJ1-1	NA	TRBV11-2	NA	CASSLKAGSTEAFF	TGTGCCAGCAGCTTAAAGGCAGGGTCCACTGAAGCTTTCTTT
TRBJ2-5	NA	TRBV3-1/TRBV3-2	TRBD2	CASSQRGGRRETQYF	TGTGCCAGCAGCCAACGCGGGGGGAGGAGAGAGACCCAGTACTTC
TRBJ1-2	NA	TRBV19	NA	CASTSWGPWGYTF	TGTGCCAGTACCTCGTGGGGGCCTTGGGGCTACACCTTC
TRBJ1-2	NA	TRBV2	NA	CASKDTNYGYTF	TGTGCCAGCAAAGACACTAACTATGGCTACACCTTC
TRBJ2-2	NA	TRBV15	NA	CATSRDQGVTGELFF	TGTGCCACCAGCAGAGATCAAGGAGTCACCGGGGAGCTGTTTTTT
TRBJ2-4	NA	TRBV7-9	NA	CASSARSGGEAKNIQYF	TGTGCCAGCAGCGCTAGGTCCGGCGGGGAAGCCAAAAACATTCAGTACTTC
TRBJ1-2	NA	TRBV15	NA	CATSRHKGAGGYTF	TGTGCCACCAGCAGACACAAAGGGGCTGGTGGCTACACCTTC
TRBJ1-6	NA	TRBV2	TRBD1	CASSEGAGGQSPLHF	TGTGCCAGCAGTGAAGGTGCAGGGGGCCAGTCACCCCTCCACTTT